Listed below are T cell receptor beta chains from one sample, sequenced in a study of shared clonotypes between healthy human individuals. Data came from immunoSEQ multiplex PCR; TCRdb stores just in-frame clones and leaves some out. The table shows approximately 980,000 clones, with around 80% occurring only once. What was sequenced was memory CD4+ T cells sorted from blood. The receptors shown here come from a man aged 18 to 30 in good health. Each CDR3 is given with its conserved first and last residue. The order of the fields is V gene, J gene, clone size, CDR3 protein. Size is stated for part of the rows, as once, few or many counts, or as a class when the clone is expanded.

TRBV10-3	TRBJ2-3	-	CATDLGGRGTDTQYF
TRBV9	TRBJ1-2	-	CASSALGQAIYGYTF
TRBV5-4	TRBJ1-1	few	CASSLSGRLNTEAFF
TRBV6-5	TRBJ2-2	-	CASTKGTGDTGELFF
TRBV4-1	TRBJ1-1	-	CASSQRTRGTEAFF
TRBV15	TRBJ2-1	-	CATSLRSGSYNEQFF
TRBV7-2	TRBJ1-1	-	CASSLEFTEAFF
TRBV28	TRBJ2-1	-	CASSPRGSGRHNEQFF
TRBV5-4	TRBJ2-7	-	CASSKRTSGSYWGDYEQYF
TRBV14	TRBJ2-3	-	CASSRADTQYF
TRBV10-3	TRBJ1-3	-	CAISEFQGASPVNTIYF
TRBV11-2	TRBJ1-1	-	CASSLVSPTWTEAFF
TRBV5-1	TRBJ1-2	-	CASSLKPGNYGYTF
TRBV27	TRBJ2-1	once	CASTPRAGVRMSSYNEQFF
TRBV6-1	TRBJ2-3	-	CASSETGGTDTQYF
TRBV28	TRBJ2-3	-	CASSFAQISDTQYF
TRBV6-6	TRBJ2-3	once	CASSTNPPDTQYF
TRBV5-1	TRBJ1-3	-	CASQREGGDLPGNTIYF